This TCR beta chain came from a study of cytomegalovirus exposure and HLA in healthy donors. General observations from the study: Published work reported that the classifier diagnosed cytomegalovirus status with high specificity and sensitivity. CMV antigen specificity was confirmed in vitro for three CMV-associated chains.

TCRdb keeps only in-frame clones here, not all; method: immunoSEQ multiplex PCR. The sample has approximately 110,000 clones; 86% are singletons. On this clone: Antigen unknown.

The donors were members of the validation cohort, which comprised more than 90 subjects and was separate from the first cohort of more than 500 subjects. J was trimmed by 1 base and V by 3 bases; bases with no gene match: 4. CDR1 and CDR2 from the germline V gene are MRHNA and SNTAGT. The CDR3 has 15 residues. The receptor was derived from a woman aged 18-30 years in good health and CMV-seropositive. Material for sequencing was PBMCs. The rearrangement uses TRBV6-4 and TRBJ2-3, with TRBD1 identical over 7 bases. Written as DNA, the CDR3 is TGTGCCAGCAGTGAAGGGCAGGGGGGCACAGATACGCAGTATTTT. Amino acids: CASSEGQGGTDTQYF.